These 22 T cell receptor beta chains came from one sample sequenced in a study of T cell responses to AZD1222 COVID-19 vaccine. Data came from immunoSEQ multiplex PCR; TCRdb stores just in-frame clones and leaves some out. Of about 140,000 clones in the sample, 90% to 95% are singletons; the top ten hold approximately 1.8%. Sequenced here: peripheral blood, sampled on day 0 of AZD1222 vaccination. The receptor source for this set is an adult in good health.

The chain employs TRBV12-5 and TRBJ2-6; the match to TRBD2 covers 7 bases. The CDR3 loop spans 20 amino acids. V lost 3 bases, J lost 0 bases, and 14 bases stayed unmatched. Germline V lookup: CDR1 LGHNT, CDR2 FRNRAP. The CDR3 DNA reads TGTGCTAGTGGTTTCGCGGGGCTCGCGGGGGTTTTCTCTGGGGCCAACGTCCTGACTTTC. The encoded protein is CASGFAGLAGVFSGANVLTF.

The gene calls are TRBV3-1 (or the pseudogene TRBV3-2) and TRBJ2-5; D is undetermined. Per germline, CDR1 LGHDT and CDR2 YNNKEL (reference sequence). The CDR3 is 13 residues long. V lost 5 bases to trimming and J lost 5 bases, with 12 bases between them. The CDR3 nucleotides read TGTGCCAGCAGCTACTGGTCGGCGGAGACCCAGTACTTC. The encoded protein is CASSYWSAETQYF.

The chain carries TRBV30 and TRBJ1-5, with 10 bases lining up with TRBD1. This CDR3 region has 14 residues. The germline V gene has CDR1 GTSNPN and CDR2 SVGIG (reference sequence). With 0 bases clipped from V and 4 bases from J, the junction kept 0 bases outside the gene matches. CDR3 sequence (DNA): TGTGCCTGGAGTGTGGGACAGGGGAATCAGCCCCAGCATTTT. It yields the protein CAWSVGQGNQPQHF.

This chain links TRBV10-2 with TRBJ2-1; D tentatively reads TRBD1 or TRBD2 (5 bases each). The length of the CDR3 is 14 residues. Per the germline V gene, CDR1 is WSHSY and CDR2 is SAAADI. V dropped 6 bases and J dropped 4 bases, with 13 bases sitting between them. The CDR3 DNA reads TGCGCCAGCAGGGGACCAAATACATACAATGAGCAGTTCTTC. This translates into CASRGPNTYNEQFF.

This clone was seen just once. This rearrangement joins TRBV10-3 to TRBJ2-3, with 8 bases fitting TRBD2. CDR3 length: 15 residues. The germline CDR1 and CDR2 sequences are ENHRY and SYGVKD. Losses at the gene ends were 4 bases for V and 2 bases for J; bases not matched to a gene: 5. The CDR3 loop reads CAISGAGGPTDTQYF. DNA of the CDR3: TGTGCCATCAGTGGGGCGGGAGGTCCCACAGATACGCAGTATTTT.

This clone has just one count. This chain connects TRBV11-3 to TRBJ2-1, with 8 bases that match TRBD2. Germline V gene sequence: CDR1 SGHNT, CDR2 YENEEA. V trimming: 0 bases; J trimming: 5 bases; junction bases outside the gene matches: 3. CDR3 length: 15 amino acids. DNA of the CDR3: TGTGCCAGCAGCTTAGAACAGGGACTAGACAATGAGCAGTTCTTC. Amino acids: CASSLEQGLDNEQFF.

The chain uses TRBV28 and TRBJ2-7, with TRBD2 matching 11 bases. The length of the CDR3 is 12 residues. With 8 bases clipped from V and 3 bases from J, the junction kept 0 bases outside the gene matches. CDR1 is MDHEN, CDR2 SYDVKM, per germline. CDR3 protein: CASGTSGYEQYF. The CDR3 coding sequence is TGTGCCAGCGGGACTAGCGGCTACGAGCAGTACTTC. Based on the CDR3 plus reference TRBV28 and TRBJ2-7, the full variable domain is DVKVTQSSRYLVKRTGEKVFLECVQDMDHENMFWYRQDPGLGLRLIYFSYDVKMKEKGDIPEGYSVSREKKERFSLILESASTNQTSMYLCASGTSGYEQYFGPGTRLTVT.

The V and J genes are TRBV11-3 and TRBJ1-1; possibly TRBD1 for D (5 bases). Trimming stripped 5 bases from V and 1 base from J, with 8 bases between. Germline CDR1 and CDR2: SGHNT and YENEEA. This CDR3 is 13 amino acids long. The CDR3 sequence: CASSQTGNTEAFF. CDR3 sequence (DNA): TGTGCCAGCAGCCAAACAGGGAACACTGAAGCTTTCTTT.

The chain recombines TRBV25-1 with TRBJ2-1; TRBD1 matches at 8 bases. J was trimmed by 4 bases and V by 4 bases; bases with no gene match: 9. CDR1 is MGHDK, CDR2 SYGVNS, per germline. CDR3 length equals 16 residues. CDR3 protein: CASSAAGGTSYNEQFF. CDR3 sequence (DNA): TGTGCCAGCAGTGCAGCAGGGGGCACGAGTTACAATGAGCAGTTCTTC.

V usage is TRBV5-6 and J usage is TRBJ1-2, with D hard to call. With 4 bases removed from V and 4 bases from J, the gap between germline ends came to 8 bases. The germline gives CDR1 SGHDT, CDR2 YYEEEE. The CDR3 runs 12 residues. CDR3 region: CASSPDLYGYTF. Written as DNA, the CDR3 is TGTGCCAGCAGCCCGGACCTCTATGGCTACACCTTC.

This chain's CDR3 is CASSAEEGFYGYTF. The CDR3 DNA is TGTGCCAGCAGCGCAGAGGAGGGCTTCTATGGCTACACCTTC. The chain carries TRBV9 and TRBJ1-2; no definite D call. Germline values: CDR1 SGDLS, CDR2 YYNGEE. Between the trimmed V and J ends, which lost 3 bases and 4 bases, there was a span of 13 bases. The CDR3 covers 14 residues.

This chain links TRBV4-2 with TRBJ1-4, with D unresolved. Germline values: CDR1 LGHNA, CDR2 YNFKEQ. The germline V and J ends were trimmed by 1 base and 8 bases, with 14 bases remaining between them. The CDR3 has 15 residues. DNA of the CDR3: TGTGCCAGCAGCCAAGTAGGGCGGCAGACCGAAAAACTGTTTTTT. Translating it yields CASSQVGRQTEKLFF.

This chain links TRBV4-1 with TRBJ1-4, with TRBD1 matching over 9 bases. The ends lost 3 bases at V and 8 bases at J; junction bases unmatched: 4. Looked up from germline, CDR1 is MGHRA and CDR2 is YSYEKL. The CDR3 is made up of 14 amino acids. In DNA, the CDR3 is TGCGCCAGCAGCCAGACAGGGGGTGGGGAAAAACTGTTTTTT. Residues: CASSQTGGGEKLFF.

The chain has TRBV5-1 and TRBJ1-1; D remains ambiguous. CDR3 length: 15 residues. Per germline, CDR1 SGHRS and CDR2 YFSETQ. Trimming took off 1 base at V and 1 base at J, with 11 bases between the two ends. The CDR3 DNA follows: TGCGCCAGCAGCTTGCAATCCGTACCGAACACTGAAGCTTTCTTT. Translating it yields CASSLQSVPNTEAFF. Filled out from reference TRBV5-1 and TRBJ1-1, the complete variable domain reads KAGVTQTPRYLIKTRGQQVTLSCSPISGHRSVSWYQQTPGQGLQFLFEYFSETQRNKGNFPGRFSGRQFSNSRSEMNVSTLELGDSALYLCASSLQSVPNTEAFFGQGTRLTVV.

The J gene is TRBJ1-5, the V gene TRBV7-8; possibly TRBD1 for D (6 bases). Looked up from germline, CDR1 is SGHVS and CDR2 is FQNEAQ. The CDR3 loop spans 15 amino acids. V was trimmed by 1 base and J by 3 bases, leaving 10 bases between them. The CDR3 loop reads CASSLGSGVNQPQHF. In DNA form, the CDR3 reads TGTGCCAGCAGCTTAGGGTCAGGGGTCAATCAGCCCCAGCATTTT. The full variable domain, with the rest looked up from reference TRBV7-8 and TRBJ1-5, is GAGVSQSPRYKVAKRGQDVALRCDPISGHVSLFWYQQALGQGPEFLTYFQNEAQLDKSGLPSDRFFAERPEGSVSTLKIQRTQQEDSAVYLCASSLGSGVNQPQHFGDGTRLSIL.

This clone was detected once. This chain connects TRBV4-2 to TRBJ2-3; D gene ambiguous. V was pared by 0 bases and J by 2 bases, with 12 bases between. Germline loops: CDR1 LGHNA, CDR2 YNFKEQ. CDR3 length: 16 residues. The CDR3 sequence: CASSQDWAVATDTQYF. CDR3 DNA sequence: TGTGCCAGCAGCCAAGACTGGGCTGTAGCCACAGATACGCAGTATTTT.

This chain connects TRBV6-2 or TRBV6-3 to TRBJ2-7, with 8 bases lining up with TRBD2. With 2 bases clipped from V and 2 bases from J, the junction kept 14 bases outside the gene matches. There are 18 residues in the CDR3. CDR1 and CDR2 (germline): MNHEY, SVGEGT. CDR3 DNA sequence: TGTGCCAGCAGTTACGGCTGGACTAGCAGGACTAAAACCTACGAGCAGTACTTC. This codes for CASSYGWTSRTKTYEQYF.

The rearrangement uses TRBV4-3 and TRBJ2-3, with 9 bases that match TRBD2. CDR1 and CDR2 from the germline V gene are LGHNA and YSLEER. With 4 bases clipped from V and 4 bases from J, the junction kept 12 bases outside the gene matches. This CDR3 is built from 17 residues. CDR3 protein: CASSLGSREGPADTQYF. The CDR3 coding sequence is TGCGCCAGCAGCCTAGGGTCGCGGGAGGGCCCCGCAGATACGCAGTATTTT.

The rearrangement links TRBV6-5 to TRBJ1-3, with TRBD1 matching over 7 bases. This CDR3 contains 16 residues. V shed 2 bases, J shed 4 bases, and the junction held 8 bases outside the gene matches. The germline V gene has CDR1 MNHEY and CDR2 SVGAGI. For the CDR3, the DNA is TGTGCCAGCAGTTACGTCCCGAGGGGGCGAGGAAACACCATATATTTT. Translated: CASSYVPRGRGNTIYF.

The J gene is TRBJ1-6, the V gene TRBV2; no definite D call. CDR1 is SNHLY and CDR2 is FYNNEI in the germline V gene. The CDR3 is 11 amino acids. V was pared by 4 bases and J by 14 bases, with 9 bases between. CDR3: CASSATRSLHF. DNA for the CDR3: TGTGCCAGCAGTGCTACCAGGTCCCTCCACTTT.

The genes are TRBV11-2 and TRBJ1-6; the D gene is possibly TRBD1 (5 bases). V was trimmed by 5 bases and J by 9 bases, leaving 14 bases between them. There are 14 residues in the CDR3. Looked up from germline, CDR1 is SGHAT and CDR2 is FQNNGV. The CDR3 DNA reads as TGTGCCAGCAGCCTGCAGGGACTAAGTTCACCCCTCCACTTT. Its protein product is CASSLQGLSSPLHF.

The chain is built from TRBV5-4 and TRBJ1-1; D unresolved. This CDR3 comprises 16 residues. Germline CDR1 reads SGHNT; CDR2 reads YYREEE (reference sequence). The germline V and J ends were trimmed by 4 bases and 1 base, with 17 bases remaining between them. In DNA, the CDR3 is TGTGCCAGCAGCCCAAAGGACGGAGAGGGGAACACTGAAGCTTTCTTT. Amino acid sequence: CASSPKDGEGNTEAFF.